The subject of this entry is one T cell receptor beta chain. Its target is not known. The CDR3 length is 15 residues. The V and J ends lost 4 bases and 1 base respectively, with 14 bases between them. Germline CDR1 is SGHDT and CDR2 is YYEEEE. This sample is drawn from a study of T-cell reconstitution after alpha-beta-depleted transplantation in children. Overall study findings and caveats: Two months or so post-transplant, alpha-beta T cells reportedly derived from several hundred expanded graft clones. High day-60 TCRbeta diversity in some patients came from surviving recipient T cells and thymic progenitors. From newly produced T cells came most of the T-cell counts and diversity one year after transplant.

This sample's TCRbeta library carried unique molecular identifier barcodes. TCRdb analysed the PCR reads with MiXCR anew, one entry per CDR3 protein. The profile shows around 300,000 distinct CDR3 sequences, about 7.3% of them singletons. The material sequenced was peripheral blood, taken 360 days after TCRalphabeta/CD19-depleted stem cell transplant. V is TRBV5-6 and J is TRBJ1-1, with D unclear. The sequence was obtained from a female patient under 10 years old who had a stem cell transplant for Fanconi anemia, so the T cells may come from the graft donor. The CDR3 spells CASSPPVKGNTEAFF. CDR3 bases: TGTGCCAGCAGCCCCCCCGTTAAAGGGAACACTGAAGCTTTCTTT. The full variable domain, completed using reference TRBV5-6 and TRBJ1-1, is DAGVTQSPTHLIKTRGQQVTLRCSPKSGHDTVSWYQQALGQGPQFIFQYYEEEERQRGNFPDRFSGHQFPNYSSELNVNALLLGDSALYLCASSPPVKGNTEAFFGQGTRLTVV.